The following is a T cell receptor (beta chain) sequence with its context. Its antigen is not known. These data are taken from a study of T cells in localized non-small cell lung cancer. Study-wide findings and caveats: In uninvolved adjacent lung, T cell clonality reached its highest value, exceeding tumor.

Assay used: immunoSEQ multiplex PCR; TCRdb lists only in-frame clones, some missing. The table has 130,000 or so clones, about 90% seen once. From germline, CDR1 is SGHNT and CDR2 YYREEE (reference sequence). This CDR3 spans 12 amino acids. V was clipped by 4 bases and J by 2 bases, with 3 bases between them. The starting material was peripheral blood, obtained before any cancer treatment. The receptor was isolated from a female donor older than 55 with stage I lung adenocarcinoma. This chain links TRBV5-4 with TRBJ2-2; D ambiguous. The CDR3 coding sequence is TGTGCCAGCAGCATCAACACCGGGGAGCTGTTTTTT. Amino acids: CASSINTGELFF.